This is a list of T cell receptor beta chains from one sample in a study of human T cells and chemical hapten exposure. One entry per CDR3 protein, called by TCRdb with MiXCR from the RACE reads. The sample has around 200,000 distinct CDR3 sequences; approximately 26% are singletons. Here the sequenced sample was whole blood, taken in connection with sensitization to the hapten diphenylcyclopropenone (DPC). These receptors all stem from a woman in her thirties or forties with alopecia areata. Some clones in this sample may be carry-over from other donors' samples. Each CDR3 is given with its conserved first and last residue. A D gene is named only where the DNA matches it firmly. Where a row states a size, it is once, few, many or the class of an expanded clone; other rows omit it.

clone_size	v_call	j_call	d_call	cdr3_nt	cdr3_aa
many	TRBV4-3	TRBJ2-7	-	TGCGCCAGCAGCCCGAGTTGGGGGAGCTCCTACGAGCAGTACTTC	CASSPSWGSSYEQYF
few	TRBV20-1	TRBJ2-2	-	TGCAGTGCTAGAGACCCGGGAACTGGCACCGGGGAGCTGTTTTTT	CSARDPGTGTGELFF
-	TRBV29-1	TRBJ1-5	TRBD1	TGCAGCGTGGAACAGGGGAGCAATCAGCCCCAGCATTTT	CSVEQGSNQPQHF
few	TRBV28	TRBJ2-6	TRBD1	TGTGCCAGCAGTCCGGGGGACAGGGCGAACTCTGGGGCCAACGTCCTGACTTTC	CASSPGDRANSGANVLTF
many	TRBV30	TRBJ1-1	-	TGTGCCTGGAGCAGGCCCGGAGTCTCTGAAGCTTTCTTT	CAWSRPGVSEAFF
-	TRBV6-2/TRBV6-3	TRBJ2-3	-	TGTGCCAGCGGCACCGGATACACGTTCACAGATACGCAGTATTTT	CASGTGYTFTDTQYF
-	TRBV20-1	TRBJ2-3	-	TGCAGTGCTACTACTCTACGGGAAGGAACAGATACGCAGTATTTT	CSATTLREGTDTQYF
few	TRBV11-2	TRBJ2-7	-	TGTGCCAGCAGCTTACCCCAGCGCTCCTACGAGCAGTACTTC	CASSLPQRSYEQYF
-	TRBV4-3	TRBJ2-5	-	TGCGCCAGCAGCCAAGATTGGTCCAGGGGAGAGACCCAGTACTTC	CASSQDWSRGETQYF
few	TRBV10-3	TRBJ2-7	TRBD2	TGTGCCATCAAAGGAGCGGGAGATCGGGTCGAGCAGTACTTC	CAIKGAGDRVEQYF
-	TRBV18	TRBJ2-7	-	TGTGCCAGCTCACCGGCGGGCTTCGAGCAGTACTTC	CASSPAGFEQYF
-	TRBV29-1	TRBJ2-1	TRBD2	TGCAGCGTCACCATAGCGGGCCTGTACAATGAGCAGTTCTTC	CSVTIAGLYNEQFF
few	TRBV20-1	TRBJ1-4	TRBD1	TGCAGTGCTAGACCAATAGACAGGGGGGGTGGCGAAAAACTGTTTTTT	CSARPIDRGGGEKLFF
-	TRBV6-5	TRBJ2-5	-	TGTGCCAGCAGCTACGGGGGCAGGGGGGCCGAGACCCAGTACTTC	CASSYGGRGAETQYF
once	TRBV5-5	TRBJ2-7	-	TGTGCCAGCAGCCCTCTAGCTTCCTACGAGCAGTACTTC	CASSPLASYEQYF
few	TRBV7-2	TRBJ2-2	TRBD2	TGTGCCAGCAGCCCCAAGACTAGCGGGAGGGCCTTGGGCACCGGGGAGCTGTTTTTT	CASSPKTSGRALGTGELFF
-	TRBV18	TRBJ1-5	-	TGTGCCAGCTCAATGGCTGGCAATCAGCCCCAGCATTTT	CASSMAGNQPQHF
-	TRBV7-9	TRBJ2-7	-	TGTGCCAGCAGCCATGACAGCTCCTACGAGCAGTACTTC	CASSHDSSYEQYF
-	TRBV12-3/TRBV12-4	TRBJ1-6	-	TGTGCCAGCAGTTTCGGGTATAATTCACCCCTCCACTTT	CASSFGYNSPLHF
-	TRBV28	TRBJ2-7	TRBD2	TGTGCCAGCAGATCTGGCGGGAGGGTTTACGAGCAGTACTTC	CASRSGGRVYEQYF
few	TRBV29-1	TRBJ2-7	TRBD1	TGCAGCTCTCGAAGGGGGCGCTACGAGCAGTACTTC	CSSRRGRYEQYF
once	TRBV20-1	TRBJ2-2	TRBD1	TGCAGTGCTAGAGGGGACAGGGGGATCGGGGAGCTGTTTTTT	CSARGDRGIGELFF
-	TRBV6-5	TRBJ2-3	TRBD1	TGTGCCAGCAGTCGGAAGCCGGGACAGGAGGGAGATACGCAGTATTTT	CASSRKPGQEGDTQYF
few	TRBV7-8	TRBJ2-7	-	TGTGCCAGCAGCCTCCGGGCCTCAGTCTACGAGCAGTACTTC	CASSLRASVYEQYF
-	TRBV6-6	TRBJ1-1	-	TGTGCCAGCACCCTACTCGGGGGGAACACTGAAGCTTTCTTT	CASTLLGGNTEAFF
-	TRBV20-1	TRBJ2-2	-	TGCAGTGCTCGCTCCAGGGGGAACACCGGGGAGCTGTTTTTT	CSARSRGNTGELFF
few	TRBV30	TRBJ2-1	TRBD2	TGTGCCTGGAGGGGACTAGCGGGAGGTCAAGGAGAGCAGTTCTTC	CAWRGLAGGQGEQFF
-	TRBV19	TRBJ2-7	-	TGTGCCAGTAGCCGGACTGCTGCCTACGAGCAGTACTTC	CASSRTAAYEQYF
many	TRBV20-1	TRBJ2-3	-	TGCAGTGCCCCAGAAGGGAGGAAAACTTTCACAGATACGCAGTATTTT	CSAPEGRKTFTDTQYF
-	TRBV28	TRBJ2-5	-	TGTGCCAGCAGTTCCTACCTGTCGGTGGGGACCCAAGAGACCCAGTACTTC	CASSSYLSVGTQETQYF
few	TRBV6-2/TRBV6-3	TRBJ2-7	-	TGTGCCAGCAGTTACGCCGACGTCGTCTCCTACGAGCAGTACTTC	CASSYADVVSYEQYF
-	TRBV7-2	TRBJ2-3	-	TGTGCCAGCAGCTTATTCCTAGCGCGCACAGATACGCAGTATTTT	CASSLFLARTDTQYF
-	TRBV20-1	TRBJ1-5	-	TGCAGTGCTAGAGATCCTCAGGGTTTAAGGCCCCAGCATTTT	CSARDPQGLRPQHF
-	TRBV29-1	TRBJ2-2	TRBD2	TGCAGCGTTGAAGACGGGGGGAGTAACACCGGGGAGCTGTTTTTT	CSVEDGGSNTGELFF
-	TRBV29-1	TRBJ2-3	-	TGCAGCGTTACTAGGGGAGAGGTCACAGATACGCAGTATTTT	CSVTRGEVTDTQYF
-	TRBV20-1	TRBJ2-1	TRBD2	TGCAGTGCTACCGGTAGCGGGTCAAGCTCCTACAATGAGCAGTTCTTC	CSATGSGSSSYNEQFF
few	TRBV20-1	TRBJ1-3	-	TGCAGTGCTAGATCCAGCCGCTCTGGAAACACCATATATTTT	CSARSSRSGNTIYF
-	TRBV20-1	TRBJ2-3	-	TGCAGTGCAAAAAGAGGGTGGAGCACAGATACGCAGTATTTT	CSAKRGWSTDTQYF
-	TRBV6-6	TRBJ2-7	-	TGTGCCAGCAGTTGGGGGCGGGGGATGAACTACGAGCAGTACTTC	CASSWGRGMNYEQYF
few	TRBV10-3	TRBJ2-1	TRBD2	TGTGCCATCGGACTAGCGGGGGCCCCAAGCTCCTACAATGAGCAGTTCTTC	CAIGLAGAPSSYNEQFF
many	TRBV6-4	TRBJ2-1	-	TGTGCCAGCAGTGACTCTGATAGCGGATACAATGAGCAGTTCTTC	CASSDSDSGYNEQFF
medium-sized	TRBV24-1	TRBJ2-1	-	TGTGCCACCAGTGATCCTAGACCCCTAGACAATGAGCAGTTCTTC	CATSDPRPLDNEQFF
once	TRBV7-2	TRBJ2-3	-	TGTGCCAGCAGCTTATCCGGGGGCTGGCCAGATACGCAGTATTTT	CASSLSGGWPDTQYF
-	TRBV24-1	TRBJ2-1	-	TGTGCCACCAGAGCCGGGGCAGAAAACAATGAGCAGTTCTTC	CATRAGAENNEQFF
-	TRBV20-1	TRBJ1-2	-	TGCAGTGCTAGAGATTCACTGGGGGACTATGGCTACACCTTC	CSARDSLGDYGYTF